The present entry profiles one T cell receptor (beta chain) with its context. Its cognate antigen is unknown. TCRdb keeps only in-frame clones here, not all; method: immunoSEQ multiplex PCR. The table includes 1.4 million to 1.5 million clones, roughly 96% detected once. The length of the CDR3 is 15 residues. Germline V gene sequence: CDR1 SEHNR, CDR2 FQNEAQ (reference sequence). V was shortened by 6 bases and J by 1 base, with 15 bases between the two germline ends. The source of the sample is a study of shared clonotypes between healthy human individuals. Study-wide results and caveats: Sorted-subset samples were not fully sequenced, rarefaction indicated. Sampling included only blood; tissue repertoires likely differ. Represented genetic and exposure-history diversity was restricted by having few donors.

The TCR comes from a man younger than 40 in good health. This chain joins TRBV7-9 and TRBJ1-1; weak D call: TRBD1 (5 bases). The specimen sequenced was naive CD4+ T cells sorted from blood. The subset is: CD45RA+ positively selected. Written as DNA, the CDR3 is TGTGCCAGCAGGGATCGGACAAACCAGAACACTGAAGCTTTCTTT. It encodes CASRDRTNQNTEAFF. Using reference TRBV7-9 and TRBJ1-1 for the parts outside the CDR3, the full variable domain is DTGVSQNPRHKITKRGQNVTFRCDPISEHNRLYWYRQTLGQGPEFLTYFQNEAQLEKSRLLSDRFSAERPKGSFSTLEIQRTEQGDSAMYLCASRDRTNQNTEAFFGQGTRLTVV.